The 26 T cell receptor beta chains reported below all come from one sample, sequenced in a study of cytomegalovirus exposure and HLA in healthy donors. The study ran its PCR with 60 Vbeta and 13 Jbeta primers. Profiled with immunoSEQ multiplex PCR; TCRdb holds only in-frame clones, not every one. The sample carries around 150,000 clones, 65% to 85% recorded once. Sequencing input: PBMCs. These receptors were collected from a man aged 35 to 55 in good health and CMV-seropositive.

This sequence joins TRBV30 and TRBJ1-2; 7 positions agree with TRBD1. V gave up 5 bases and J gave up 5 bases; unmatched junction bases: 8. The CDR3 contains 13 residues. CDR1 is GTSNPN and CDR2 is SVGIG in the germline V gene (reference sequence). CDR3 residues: CAWSQTGRYGYTF. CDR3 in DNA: TGTGCCTGGTCCCAGACAGGGAGATATGGCTACACCTTC.

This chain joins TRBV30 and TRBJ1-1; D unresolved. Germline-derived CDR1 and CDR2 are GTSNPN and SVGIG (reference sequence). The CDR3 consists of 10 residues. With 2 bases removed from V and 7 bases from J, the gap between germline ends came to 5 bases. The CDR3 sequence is CAWSPLEAFF. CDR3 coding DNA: TGTGCCTGGAGTCCACTTGAAGCTTTCTTT.

CDR3 residues: CASSKGQPYEQYF. The CDR3 DNA reads as TGTGCCAGCAGCAAGGGACAGCCATACGAGCAGTACTTC. J is TRBJ2-7 and V is TRBV11-3; 7 nucleotides align to TRBD1. Trimming removed 5 bases from V and 4 bases from J; junction bases left unmatched: 5. The V gene's germline CDR1 is SGHNT and CDR2 YENEEA. There are 13 residues in the CDR3.

In DNA form, the CDR3 reads TGTGCCAGCAGTGTGTGGGGGGGCGTTCAGCCCCAGCATTTT. Residues: CASSVWGGVQPQHF. The chain links TRBV2 to TRBJ1-5; possibly TRBD1 for D (6 bases). The germline gives CDR1 SNHLY, CDR2 FYNNEI. V shed 4 bases and J shed 6 bases, with 13 bases lying between them. The CDR3 has 14 amino acids.

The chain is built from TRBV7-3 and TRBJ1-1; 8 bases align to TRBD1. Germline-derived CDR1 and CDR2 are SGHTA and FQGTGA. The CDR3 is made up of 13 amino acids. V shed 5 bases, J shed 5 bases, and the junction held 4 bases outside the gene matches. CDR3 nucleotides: TGTGCCAGCAGCACAGGGGGATTGACTGAAGCTTTCTTT. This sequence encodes CASSTGGLTEAFF. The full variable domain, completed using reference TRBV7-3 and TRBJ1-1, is GAGVSQTPSNKVTEKGKYVELRCDPISGHTALYWYRQSLGQGPEFLIYFQGTGAADDSGLPNDRFFAVRPEGSVSTLKIQRTERGDSAVYLCASSTGGLTEAFFGQGTRLTVV.

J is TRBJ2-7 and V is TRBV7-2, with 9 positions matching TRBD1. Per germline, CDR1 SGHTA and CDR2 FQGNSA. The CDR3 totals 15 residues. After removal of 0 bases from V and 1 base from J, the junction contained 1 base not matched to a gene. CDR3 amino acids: CASSLAGTGSYEQYF. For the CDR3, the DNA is TGTGCCAGCAGCTTAGCCGGGACAGGGTCCTACGAGCAGTACTTC. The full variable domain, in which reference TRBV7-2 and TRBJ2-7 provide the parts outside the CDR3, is GAGVSQSPSNKVTEKGKDVELRCDPISGHTALYWYRQSLGQGLEFLIYFQGNSAPDKSGLPSDRFSAERTGGSVSTLTIQRTQQEDSAVYLCASSLAGTGSYEQYFGPGTRLTVT.

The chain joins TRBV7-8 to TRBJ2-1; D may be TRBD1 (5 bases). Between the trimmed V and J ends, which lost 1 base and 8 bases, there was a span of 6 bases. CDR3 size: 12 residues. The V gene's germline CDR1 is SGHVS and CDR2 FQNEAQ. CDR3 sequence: CASSLEGYEQFF. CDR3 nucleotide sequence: TGTGCCAGCAGCTTAGAGGGGTATGAGCAGTTCTTC.

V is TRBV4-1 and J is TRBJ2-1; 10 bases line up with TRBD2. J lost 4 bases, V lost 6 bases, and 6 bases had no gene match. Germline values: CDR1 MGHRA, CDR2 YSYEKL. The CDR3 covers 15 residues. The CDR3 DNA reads TGCGCCAGCAGACCGAGCGGGGGGGGTTACAATGAGCAGTTCTTC. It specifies CASRPSGGGYNEQFF.

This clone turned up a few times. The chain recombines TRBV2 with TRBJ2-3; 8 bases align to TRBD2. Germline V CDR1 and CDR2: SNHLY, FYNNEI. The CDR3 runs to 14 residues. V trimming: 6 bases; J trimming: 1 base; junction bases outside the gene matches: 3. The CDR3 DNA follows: TGTGCCAGCAGGCCCGGGGGGGGCACAGATACGCAGTATTTT. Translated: CASRPGGGTDTQYF.

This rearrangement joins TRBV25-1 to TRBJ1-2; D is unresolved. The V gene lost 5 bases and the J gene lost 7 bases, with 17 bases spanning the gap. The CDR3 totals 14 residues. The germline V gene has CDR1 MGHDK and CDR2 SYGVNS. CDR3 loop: CASSPGPERPGYTF. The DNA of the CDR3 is TGTGCCAGCAGTCCTGGTCCGGAGAGGCCTGGCTACACCTTC.

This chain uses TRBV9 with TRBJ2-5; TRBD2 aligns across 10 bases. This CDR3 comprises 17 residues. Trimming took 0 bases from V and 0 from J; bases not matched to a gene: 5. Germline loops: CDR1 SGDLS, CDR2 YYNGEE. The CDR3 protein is CASSVGASGGHQETQYF. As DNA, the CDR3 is TGTGCCAGCAGCGTAGGGGCTAGCGGGGGTCACCAAGAGACCCAGTACTTC.

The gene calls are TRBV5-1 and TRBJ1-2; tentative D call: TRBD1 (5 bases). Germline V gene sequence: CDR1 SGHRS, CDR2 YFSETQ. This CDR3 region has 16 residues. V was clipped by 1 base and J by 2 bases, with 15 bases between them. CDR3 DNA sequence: TGCGCCAGCAGCTTGAGTCCAGGGCGGGAGAACTATGGCTACACCTTC. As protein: CASSLSPGRENYGYTF.

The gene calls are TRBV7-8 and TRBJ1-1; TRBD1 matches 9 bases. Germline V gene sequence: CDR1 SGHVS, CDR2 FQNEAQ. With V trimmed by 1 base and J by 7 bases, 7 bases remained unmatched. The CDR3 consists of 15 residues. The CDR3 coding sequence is TGTGCCAGCAGCTTAGGGGACAGGGAGCGGGGTGAAGCTTTCTTT. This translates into CASSLGDRERGEAFF.

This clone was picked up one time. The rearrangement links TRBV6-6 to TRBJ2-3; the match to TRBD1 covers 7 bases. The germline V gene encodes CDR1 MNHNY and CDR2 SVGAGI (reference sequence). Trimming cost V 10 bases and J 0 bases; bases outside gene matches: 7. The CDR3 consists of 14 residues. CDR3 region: CATRDSLSTDTQYF. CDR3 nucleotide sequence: TGTGCCACCCGGGACAGCCTTAGCACAGATACGCAGTATTTT.

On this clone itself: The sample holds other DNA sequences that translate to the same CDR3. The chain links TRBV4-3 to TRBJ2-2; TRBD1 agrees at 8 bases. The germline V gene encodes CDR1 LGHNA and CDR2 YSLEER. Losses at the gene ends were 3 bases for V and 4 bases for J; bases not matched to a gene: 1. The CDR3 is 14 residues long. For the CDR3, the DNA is TGCGCCAGCAGCCAGGACAGGGCCACCGGGGAGCTGTTTTTT. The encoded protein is CASSQDRATGELFF.

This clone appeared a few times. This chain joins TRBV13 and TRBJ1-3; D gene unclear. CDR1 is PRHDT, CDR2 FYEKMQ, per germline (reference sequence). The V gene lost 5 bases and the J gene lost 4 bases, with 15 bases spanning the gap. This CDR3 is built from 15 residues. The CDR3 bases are TGTGCCAGCAGCCTCCGGACTCCATCGGGAAACACCATATATTTT. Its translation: CASSLRTPSGNTIYF.

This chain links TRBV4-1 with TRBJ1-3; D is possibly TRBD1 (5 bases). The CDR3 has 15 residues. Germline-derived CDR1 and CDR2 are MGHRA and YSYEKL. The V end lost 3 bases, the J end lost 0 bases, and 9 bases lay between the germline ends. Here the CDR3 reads CASSQQGSSGNTIYF. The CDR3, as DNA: TGCGCCAGCAGCCAGCAGGGCTCCTCTGGAAACACCATATATTTT.

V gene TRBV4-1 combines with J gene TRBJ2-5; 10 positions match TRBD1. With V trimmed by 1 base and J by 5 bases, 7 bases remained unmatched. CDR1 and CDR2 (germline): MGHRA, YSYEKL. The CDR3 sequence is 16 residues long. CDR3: CASSQGDRGQGETQYF. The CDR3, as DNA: TGCGCCAGCAGCCAAGGGGACAGGGGACAGGGGGAGACCCAGTACTTC.

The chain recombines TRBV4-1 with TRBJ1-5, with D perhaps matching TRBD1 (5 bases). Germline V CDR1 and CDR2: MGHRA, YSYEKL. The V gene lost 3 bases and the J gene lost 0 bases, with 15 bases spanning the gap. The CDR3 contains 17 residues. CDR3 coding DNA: TGCGCCAGCAGCCAGCTCTTGGGGCCTTATAGCAATCAGCCCCAGCATTTT. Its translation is CASSQLLGPYSNQPQHF.

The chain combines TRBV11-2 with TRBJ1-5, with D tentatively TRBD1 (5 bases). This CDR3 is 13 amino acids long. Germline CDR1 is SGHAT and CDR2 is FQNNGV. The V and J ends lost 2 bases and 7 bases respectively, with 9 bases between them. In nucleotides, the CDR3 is TGTGCCAGCAGCTTATGGCAGGGACAGCCCCAGCATTTT. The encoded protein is CASSLWQGQPQHF.

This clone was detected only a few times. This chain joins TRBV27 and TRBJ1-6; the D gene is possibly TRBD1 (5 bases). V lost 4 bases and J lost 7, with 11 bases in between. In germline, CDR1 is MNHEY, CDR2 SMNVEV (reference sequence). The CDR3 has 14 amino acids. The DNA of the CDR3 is TGTGCCAGCAGTTGGCTGGGGCGGAATTCACCCCTCCACTTT. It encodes CASSWLGRNSPLHF.

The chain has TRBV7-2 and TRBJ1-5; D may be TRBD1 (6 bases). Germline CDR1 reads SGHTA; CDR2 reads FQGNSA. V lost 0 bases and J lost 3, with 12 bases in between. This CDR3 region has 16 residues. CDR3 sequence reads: CASSLAGAGVNQPQHF. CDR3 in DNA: TGTGCCAGCAGCTTAGCGGGGGCAGGGGTCAATCAGCCCCAGCATTTT.

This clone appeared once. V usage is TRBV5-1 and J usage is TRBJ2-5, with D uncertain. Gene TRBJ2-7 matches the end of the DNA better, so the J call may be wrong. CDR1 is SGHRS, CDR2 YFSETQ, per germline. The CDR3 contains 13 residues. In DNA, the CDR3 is TGCGCCAGCAGCTTGGCGGTTACCTACGAGCAGTACTTC. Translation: CASSLAVTYEQYF.

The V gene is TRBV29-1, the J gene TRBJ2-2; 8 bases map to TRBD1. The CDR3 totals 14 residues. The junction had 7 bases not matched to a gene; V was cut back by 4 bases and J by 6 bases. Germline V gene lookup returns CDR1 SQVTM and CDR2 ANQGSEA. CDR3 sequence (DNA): TGCAGCGTTGTTACAGGGGGTTCGGCCGGGGAGCTGTTTTTT. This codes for CSVVTGGSAGELFF.

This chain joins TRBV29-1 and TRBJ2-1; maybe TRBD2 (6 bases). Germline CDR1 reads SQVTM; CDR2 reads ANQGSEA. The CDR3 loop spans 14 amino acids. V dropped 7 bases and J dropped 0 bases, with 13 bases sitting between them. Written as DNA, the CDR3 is TGCAGCGCAGGCGGGGTGAGCTCCTACAATGAGCAGTTCTTC. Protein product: CSAGGVSSYNEQFF.

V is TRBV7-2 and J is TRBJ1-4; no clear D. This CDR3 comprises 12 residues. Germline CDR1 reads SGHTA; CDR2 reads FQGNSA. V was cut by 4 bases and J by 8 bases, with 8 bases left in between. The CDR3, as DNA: TGTGCCAGCAGCTATGAGGGCGAAAAACTGTTTTTT. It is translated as CASSYEGEKLFF. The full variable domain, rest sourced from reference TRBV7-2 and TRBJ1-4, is GAGVSQSPSNKVTEKGKDVELRCDPISGHTALYWYRQSLGQGLEFLIYFQGNSAPDKSGLPSDRFSAERTGGSVSTLTIQRTQQEDSAVYLCASSYEGEKLFFGSGTQLSVL.